The 17 T cell receptor beta chains reported below all come from one sample, sequenced in a study of cytomegalovirus exposure and HLA in healthy donors. Assay: immunoSEQ multiplex PCR; the TCRdb copy retains only in-frame clones and omits some. The sample records 80,000 to 90,000 clones, roughly 96% being singletons. Specimen: PBMCs. These receptors all stem from a man aged 18 to 30 in good health and CMV-seronegative.

This chain links TRBV18 with TRBJ2-4, with D possibly being TRBD2 (5 bases). This CDR3 spans 16 amino acids. CDR1 and CDR2 from the germline V gene are KGHSH and LQKENI. Trimming shortened V by 0 bases and J by 0 bases, and 9 bases separated the two germline ends. The CDR3 DNA reads TGTGCCAGCTCACCACCGACGAGGGAAGCCAAAAACATTCAGTACTTC. Residues: CASSPPTREAKNIQYF.

The V and J genes are TRBV5-1 and TRBJ2-1; 13 bases agree with TRBD2. The germline gives CDR1 SGHRS, CDR2 YFSETQ. Unmatched junction bases numbered 3, after V lost 2 bases and J lost 4 bases. CDR3 length: 16 residues. CDR3 DNA: TGCGCCAGCAGCTTCGGGACTAGCGGGATTTACAATGAGCAGTTCTTC. This sequence encodes CASSFGTSGIYNEQFF.

The chain is built from TRBV18 and TRBJ1-4; D perhaps matches TRBD1 (5 bases). The germline CDR1 and CDR2 sequences are KGHSH and LQKENI. V lost 3 bases, J lost 0 bases, and 17 bases lay in between. This CDR3 spans 18 amino acids. For the CDR3, the DNA is TGTGCCAGCTCACCCGACGGGCAGGGTATTTCAACTAATGAAAAACTGTTTTTT. Its protein product is CASSPDGQGISTNEKLFF.

The CDR3 nucleotides are TGTGCCAGCAGCGTATCAGTGGCGGGTATGAAATACAATGAGCAGTTCTTC. Its translation: CASSVSVAGMKYNEQFF. V gene TRBV9 combines with J gene TRBJ2-1, with a possible D match to TRBD2 (5 bases). CDR3 size: 17 residues. Trimming pared 1 base from V and 4 bases from J, leaving 18 bases between. CDR1 and CDR2 from the germline V gene are SGDLS and YYNGEE.

This clone appeared once. The chain has TRBV6-6 and TRBJ1-3; TRBD1 might be the D (6 bases). The CDR3 contains 16 residues. V was pared by 3 bases and J by 2 bases, with 14 bases between. Germline V gene lookup returns CDR1 MNHNY and CDR2 SVGAGI (reference sequence). CDR3 nucleotide sequence: TGTGCCAGCAGTTATACGGGGGAGGGGGCTGGAAACACCATATATTTT. As protein: CASSYTGEGAGNTIYF.

The CDR3: CASSKGDRGPGNTIYF. For the CDR3, the DNA is TGCGCCAGCAGCAAAGGGGACAGGGGACCTGGAAACACCATATATTTT. The chain links TRBV4-1 to TRBJ1-3; TRBD1 aligns across 10 bases. The CDR3 runs 16 residues. The V segment lost 5 bases and the J segment 2 bases; nucleotides outside the gene matches: 6. Germline-derived CDR1 and CDR2 are MGHRA and YSYEKL.

The chain employs TRBV28 and TRBJ2-1; TRBD1 might be the D (6 bases). This CDR3 has 11 residues. V lost 5 bases, J lost 7 bases, and 6 bases lay in between. CDR1 is MDHEN, CDR2 SYDVKM, per germline. The CDR3 is CASSRGNEQFF. CDR3 in DNA: TGTGCCAGCAGTAGGGGGAATGAGCAGTTCTTC.

V gene TRBV28 combines with J gene TRBJ2-3, with 10 bases identical to TRBD2. V trimming: 5 bases; J trimming: 2 bases; junction bases outside the gene matches: 7. The germline CDR1 and CDR2 sequences are MDHEN and SYDVKM. The CDR3 totals 16 residues. CDR3 sequence reads: CASSTGLAEDTDTQYF. DNA of the CDR3: TGTGCCAGCAGTACCGGACTAGCGGAAGACACAGATACGCAGTATTTT.

Only one count was recorded for this clone. The V call is TRBV10-3, the J call TRBJ2-1; D is unclear. The CDR3 contains 16 residues. The V gene's germline CDR1 is ENHRY and CDR2 SYGVKD. V was trimmed by 4 bases and J by 2 bases, leaving 15 bases between them. The CDR3 loop is CAISGRPDTAYNEQFF. The CDR3 DNA reads TGTGCCATCAGTGGGAGACCGGATACGGCCTACAATGAGCAGTTCTTC.

The rearrangement joins TRBV6-5 to TRBJ1-2; 8 bases map to TRBD1. V was pared by 2 bases and J by 6 bases, with 2 bases of the junction left unmatched. The CDR3 spans 13 residues. CDR1 MNHEY and CDR2 SVGAGI come from the germline V gene. The CDR3 coding sequence is TGTGCCAGCAGTTACGGACAGGGTGATGGCTACACCTTC. It specifies CASSYGQGDGYTF.

This chain links TRBV5-1 with TRBJ2-1; D possibly corresponds to TRBD2 (5 bases). V lost 2 bases, J lost 5 bases, and 8 bases lay in between. Germline V gives CDR1 SGHRS, CDR2 YFSETQ. The CDR3 covers 13 residues. In DNA form, the CDR3 reads TGCGCCAGCAGCTTAGCGGTGAACAATGAGCAGTTCTTC. As protein: CASSLAVNNEQFF.

This clone came up once. The chain links TRBV19 to TRBJ2-5, with no clear D. This CDR3 contains 15 residues. Germline V gives CDR1 LNHDA, CDR2 SQIVND (reference sequence). With 1 base removed from V and 5 bases from J, the gap between germline ends came to 14 bases. In nucleotides, the CDR3 is TGTGCCAGTAGTATAGGAGCGACCCCCGGGGAGACCCAGTACTTC. Protein: CASSIGATPGETQYF.

This chain uses TRBV28 with TRBJ1-5; D is unresolved. The CDR3 spans 14 residues. Germline values: CDR1 MDHEN, CDR2 SYDVKM. V lost 5 bases to trimming and J lost 0 bases, with 8 bases between them. CDR3 loop: CASSPDFSNQPQHF. CDR3 DNA: TGTGCCAGCAGTCCAGACTTTAGCAATCAGCCCCAGCATTTT.

The V and J genes are TRBV10-3 and TRBJ1-2; no clear D. CDR1 and CDR2 (germline): ENHRY, SYGVKD. CDR3 size: 12 residues. Trimming took off 4 bases at V and 2 bases at J, with 5 bases between the two ends. The CDR3 nucleotides read TGTGCCATCAGTGCCCAGAACTATGGCTACACCTTC. Its translation is CAISAQNYGYTF.

The chain is built from TRBV5-4 and TRBJ2-1, with unresolved D. Trimming removed 4 bases at V and 0 bases at J, with 11 bases between. The CDR3 is 15 amino acids. Per germline, CDR1 SGHNT and CDR2 YYREEE (reference sequence). The DNA for the CDR3 is TGTGCCAGCAGCAAAACGACAAGCTCCTACAATGAGCAGTTCTTC. The encoded protein is CASSKTTSSYNEQFF.

V usage is TRBV5-1 and J usage is TRBJ2-7; 8 bases match TRBD2. Trimming cost V 7 bases and J 2 bases; bases outside gene matches: 8. CDR1 is SGHRS and CDR2 is YFSETQ in the germline V gene. CDR3 length equals 14 residues. CDR3 loop: CASRDLAGPYEQYF. Written as DNA, the CDR3 is TGCGCCAGCCGGGACCTAGCGGGCCCCTACGAGCAGTACTTC.

The J gene is TRBJ2-2, the V gene TRBV6-5; the D gene is possibly TRBD2 (6 bases). The CDR3 is 15 residues long. Per germline, CDR1 MNHEY and CDR2 SVGAGI. Trimming left V 1 base short and J 7 bases short, with 13 bases between. In DNA, the CDR3 is TGTGCCAGCAGTTACTTGCGGGGAGGCGTCGGGGAGCTGTTTTTT. It is translated as CASSYLRGGVGELFF.